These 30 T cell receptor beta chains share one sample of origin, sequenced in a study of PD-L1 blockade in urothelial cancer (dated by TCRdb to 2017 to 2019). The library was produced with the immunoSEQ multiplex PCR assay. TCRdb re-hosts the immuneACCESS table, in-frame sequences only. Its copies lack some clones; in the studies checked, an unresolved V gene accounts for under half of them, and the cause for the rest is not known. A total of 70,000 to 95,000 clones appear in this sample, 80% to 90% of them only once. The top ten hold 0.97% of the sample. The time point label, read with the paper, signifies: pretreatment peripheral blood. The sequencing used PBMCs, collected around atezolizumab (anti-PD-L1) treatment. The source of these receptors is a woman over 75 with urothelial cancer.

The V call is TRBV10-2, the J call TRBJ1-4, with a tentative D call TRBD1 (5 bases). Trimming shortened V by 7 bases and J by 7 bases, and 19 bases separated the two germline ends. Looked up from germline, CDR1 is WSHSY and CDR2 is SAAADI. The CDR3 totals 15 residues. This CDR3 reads CASTEGGTAAEKLFF. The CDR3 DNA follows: TGCGCCAGCACCGAAGGCGGGACGGCCGCTGAAAAACTGTTTTTT.

CDR3 sequence (DNA): TGTGCCAGCTCCCTTATGCCGTTGATAGCGGGAGCTGTTGAGCAGTACTTC. This gives the protein CASSLMPLIAGAVEQYF. The gene calls are TRBV18 and TRBJ2-7; the match to TRBD2 covers 9 bases. After removal of 6 bases from V and 7 bases from J, the junction contained 19 bases not matched to a gene. Germline V CDR1 and CDR2: KGHSH, LQKENI. CDR3 size: 17 residues.

CDR3 nucleotides: TGCGCCAGCAGCTTGAGATCGAGCTCCTACGAGCAGTACTTC. Amino acid sequence: CASSLRSSSYEQYF. The rearrangement joins TRBV5-1 to TRBJ2-7; D uncertain. Germline V gene data show CDR1 as SGHRS and CDR2 as YFSETQ. Trimming removed 1 base at V and 0 bases at J, with 8 bases between. This CDR3 contains 14 residues.

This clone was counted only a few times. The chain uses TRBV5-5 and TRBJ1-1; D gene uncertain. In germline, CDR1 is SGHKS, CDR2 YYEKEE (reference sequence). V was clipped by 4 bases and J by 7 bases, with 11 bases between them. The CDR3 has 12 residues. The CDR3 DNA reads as TGTGCCAGCAGCCAGGCATTGGGTGAAGCTTTCTTT. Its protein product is CASSQALGEAFF.

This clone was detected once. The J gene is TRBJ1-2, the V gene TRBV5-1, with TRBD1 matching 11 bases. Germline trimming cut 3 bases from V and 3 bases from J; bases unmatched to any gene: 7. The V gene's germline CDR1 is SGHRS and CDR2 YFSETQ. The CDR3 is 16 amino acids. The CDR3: CASSSSPGQGDYGYTF. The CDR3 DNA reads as TGCGCCAGCAGCTCCTCTCCGGGACAGGGGGACTATGGCTACACCTTC.

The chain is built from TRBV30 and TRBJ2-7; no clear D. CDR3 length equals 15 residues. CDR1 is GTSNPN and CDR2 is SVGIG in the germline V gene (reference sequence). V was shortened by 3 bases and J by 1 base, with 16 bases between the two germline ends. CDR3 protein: CAWSARYGRSYEQYF. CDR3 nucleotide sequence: TGTGCCTGGAGCGCCCGGTACGGTCGATCCTACGAGCAGTACTTC.

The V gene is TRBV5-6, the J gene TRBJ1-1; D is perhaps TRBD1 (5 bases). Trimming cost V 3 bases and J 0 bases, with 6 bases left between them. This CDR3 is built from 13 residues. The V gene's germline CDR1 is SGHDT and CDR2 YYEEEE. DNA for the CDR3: TGTGCCAGCAGCTGGGGGGTGAACACTGAAGCTTTCTTT. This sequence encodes CASSWGVNTEAFF.

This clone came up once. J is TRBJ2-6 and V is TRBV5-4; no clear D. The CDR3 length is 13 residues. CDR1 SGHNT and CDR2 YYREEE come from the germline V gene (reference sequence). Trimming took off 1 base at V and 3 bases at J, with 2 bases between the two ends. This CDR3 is CASSLRGANVLTF. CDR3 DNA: TGTGCCAGCAGCTTGCGTGGGGCCAACGTCCTGACTTTC.

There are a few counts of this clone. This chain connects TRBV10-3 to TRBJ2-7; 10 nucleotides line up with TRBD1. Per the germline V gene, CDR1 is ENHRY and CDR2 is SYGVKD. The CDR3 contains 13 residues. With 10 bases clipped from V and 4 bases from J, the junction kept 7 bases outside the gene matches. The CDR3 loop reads CATESGQGYEQYF. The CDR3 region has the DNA TGTGCCACGGAATCGGGACAGGGGTACGAGCAGTACTTC.

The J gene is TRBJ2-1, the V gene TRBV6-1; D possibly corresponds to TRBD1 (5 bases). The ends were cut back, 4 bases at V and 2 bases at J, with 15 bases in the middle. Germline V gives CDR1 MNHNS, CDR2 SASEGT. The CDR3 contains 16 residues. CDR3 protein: CASSASRQTTYNEQFF. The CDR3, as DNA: TGTGCCAGCAGTGCCTCTCGACAGACGACCTACAATGAGCAGTTCTTC.

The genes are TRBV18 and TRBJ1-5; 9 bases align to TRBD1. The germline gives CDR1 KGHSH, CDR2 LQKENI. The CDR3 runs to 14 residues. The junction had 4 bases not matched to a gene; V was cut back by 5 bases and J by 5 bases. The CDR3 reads CASSSRTGDQPQHF. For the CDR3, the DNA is TGTGCCAGCTCATCGCGGACAGGGGATCAGCCCCAGCATTTT.

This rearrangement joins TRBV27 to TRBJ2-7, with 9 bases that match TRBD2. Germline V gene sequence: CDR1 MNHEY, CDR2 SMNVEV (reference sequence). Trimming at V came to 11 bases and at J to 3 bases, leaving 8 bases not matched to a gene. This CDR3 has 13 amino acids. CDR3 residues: CASWASGNYEQYF. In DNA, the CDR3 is TGTGCCTCCTGGGCTAGCGGGAACTACGAGCAGTACTTC.

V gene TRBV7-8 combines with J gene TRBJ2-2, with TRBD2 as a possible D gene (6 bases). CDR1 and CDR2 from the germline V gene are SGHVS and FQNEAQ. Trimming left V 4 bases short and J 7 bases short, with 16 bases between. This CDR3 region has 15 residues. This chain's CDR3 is CASSSYGTGIGELFF. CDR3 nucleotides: TGTGCCAGCAGCTCATACGGGACTGGGATCGGGGAGCTGTTTTTT.

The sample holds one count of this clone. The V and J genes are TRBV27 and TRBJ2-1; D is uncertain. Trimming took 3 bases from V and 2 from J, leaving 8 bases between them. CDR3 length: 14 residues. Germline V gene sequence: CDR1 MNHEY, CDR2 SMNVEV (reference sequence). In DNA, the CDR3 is TGTGCCAGCAGTTTTCGAGGTCCCTACAATGAGCAGTTCTTC. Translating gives CASSFRGPYNEQFF.

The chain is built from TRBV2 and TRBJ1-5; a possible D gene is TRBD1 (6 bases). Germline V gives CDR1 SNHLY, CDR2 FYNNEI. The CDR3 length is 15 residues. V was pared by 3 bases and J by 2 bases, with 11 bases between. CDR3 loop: CASSEEQGGNQPQHF. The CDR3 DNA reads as TGTGCCAGCAGTGAGGAACAGGGTGGCAATCAGCCCCAGCATTTT.

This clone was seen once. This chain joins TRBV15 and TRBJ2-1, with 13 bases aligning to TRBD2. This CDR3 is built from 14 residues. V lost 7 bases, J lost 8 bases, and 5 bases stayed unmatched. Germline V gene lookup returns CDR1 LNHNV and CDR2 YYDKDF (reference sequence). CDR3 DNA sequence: TGTGCCACCATGCGGACTAGCGGGGGCGATGAGCAGTTCTTC. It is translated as CATMRTSGGDEQFF.

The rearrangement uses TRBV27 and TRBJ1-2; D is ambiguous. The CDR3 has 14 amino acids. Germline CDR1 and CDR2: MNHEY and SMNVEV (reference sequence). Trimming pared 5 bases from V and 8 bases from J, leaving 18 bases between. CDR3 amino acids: CASSDPGSRWGYTF. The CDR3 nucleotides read TGTGCCAGCAGTGACCCTGGGAGTCGGTGGGGCTACACCTTC.

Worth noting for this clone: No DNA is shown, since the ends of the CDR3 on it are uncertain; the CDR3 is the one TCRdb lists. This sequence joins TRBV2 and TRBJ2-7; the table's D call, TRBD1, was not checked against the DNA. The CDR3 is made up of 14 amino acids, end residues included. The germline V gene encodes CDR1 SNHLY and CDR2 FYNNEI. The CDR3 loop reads CASSVGTGASREYF.

CDR3 nucleotides: TGCGCCAGCCGACGGCAGGGGAGCGACGAGCAGTACTTC. Protein product: CASRRQGSDEQYF. The chain uses TRBV5-1 and TRBJ2-7; possibly TRBD1 for D (6 bases). The CDR3 is 13 residues long. V gave up 7 bases and J gave up 5 bases, with 16 bases separating them. Germline loops: CDR1 SGHRS, CDR2 YFSETQ.

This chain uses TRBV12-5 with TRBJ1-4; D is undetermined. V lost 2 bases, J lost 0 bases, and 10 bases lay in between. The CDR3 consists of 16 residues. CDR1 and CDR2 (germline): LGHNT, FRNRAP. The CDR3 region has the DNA TGTGCTAGTGGTTTGCGTCCGAACTCAACTAATGAAAAACTGTTTTTT. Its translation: CASGLRPNSTNEKLFF.

Written as DNA, the CDR3 is TGTGCCAGCAGCGTAGGTGGCGGGAGGTACCTCCAAGAGACCCAGTACTTC. Protein sequence: CASSVGGGRYLQETQYF. The J gene is TRBJ2-5, the V gene TRBV9; TRBD2 matches 8 bases. The CDR3 has 17 residues. The trim removed 0 bases at V and 1 base at J, leaving 8 bases unmatched. Germline V gene sequence: CDR1 SGDLS, CDR2 YYNGEE.

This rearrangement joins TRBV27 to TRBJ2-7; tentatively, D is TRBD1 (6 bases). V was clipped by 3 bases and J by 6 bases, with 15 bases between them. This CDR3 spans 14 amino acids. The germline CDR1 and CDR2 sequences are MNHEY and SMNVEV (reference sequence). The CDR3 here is CASSFRGGNREQYF. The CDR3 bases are TGTGCCAGCAGTTTCAGAGGGGGTAATCGCGAGCAGTACTTC.

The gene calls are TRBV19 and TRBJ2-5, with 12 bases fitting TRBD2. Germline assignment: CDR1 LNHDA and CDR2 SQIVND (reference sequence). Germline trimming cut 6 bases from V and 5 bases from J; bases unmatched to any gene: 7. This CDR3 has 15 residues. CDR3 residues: CASSATSGSHETQYF. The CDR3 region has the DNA TGTGCCAGTAGCGCGACTAGCGGGAGCCATGAGACCCAGTACTTC. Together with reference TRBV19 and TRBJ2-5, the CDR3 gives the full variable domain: DGGITQSPKYLFRKEGQNVTLSCEQNLNHDAMYWYRQDPGQGLRLIYYSQIVNDFQKGDIAEGYSVSREKKESFPLTVTSAQKNPTAFYLCASSATSGSHETQYFGPGTRLLVL.

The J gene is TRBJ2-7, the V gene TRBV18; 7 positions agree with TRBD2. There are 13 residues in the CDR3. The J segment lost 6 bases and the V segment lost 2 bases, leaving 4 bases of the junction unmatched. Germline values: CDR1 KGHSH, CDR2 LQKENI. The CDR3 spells CASSPKSSGEQYF. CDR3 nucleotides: TGTGCCAGCTCACCAAAGTCTAGCGGCGAGCAGTACTTC.

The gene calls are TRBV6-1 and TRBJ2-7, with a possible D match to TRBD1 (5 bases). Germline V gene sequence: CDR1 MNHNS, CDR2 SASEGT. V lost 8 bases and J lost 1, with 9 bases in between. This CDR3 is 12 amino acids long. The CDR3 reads CASLQESYEQYF. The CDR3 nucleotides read TGTGCCAGCTTACAGGAGTCCTACGAGCAGTACTTC.

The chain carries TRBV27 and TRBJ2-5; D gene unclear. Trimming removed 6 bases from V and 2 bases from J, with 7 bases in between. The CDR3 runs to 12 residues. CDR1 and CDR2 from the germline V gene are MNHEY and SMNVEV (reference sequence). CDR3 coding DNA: TGTGCCAGCAGGGGCAGTCAAGAGACCCAGTACTTC. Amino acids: CASRGSQETQYF.

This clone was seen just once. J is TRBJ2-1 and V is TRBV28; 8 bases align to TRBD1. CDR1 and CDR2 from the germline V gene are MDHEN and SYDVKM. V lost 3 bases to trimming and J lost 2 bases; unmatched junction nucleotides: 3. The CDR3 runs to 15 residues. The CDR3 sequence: CASSFSDRAYNEQFF. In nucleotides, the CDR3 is TGTGCCAGCAGTTTCTCGGACAGGGCCTACAATGAGCAGTTCTTC.

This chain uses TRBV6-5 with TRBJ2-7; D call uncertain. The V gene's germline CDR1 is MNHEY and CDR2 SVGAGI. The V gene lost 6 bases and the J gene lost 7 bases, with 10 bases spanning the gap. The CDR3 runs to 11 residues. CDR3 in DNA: TGTGCCAGCAGGGAGCTAAGGGAGCAGTACTTC. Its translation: CASRELREQYF.

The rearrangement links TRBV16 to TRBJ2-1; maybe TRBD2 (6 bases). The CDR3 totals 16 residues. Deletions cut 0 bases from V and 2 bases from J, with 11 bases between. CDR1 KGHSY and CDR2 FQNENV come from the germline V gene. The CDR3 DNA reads TGTGCCAGCAGCCAATCGGGCGGGACTGCCTACAATGAGCAGTTCTTC. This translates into CASSQSGGTAYNEQFF.

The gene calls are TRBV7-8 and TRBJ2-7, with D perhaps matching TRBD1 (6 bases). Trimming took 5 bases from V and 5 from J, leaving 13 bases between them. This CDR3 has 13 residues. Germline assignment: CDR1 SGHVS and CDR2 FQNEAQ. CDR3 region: CASSANRAHEQYF. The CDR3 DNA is TGTGCCAGCAGCGCCAACAGGGCCCACGAGCAGTACTTC.